This note documents a single T cell receptor (beta chain) sequence. The clone's antigen remains unknown. Base qualities are not at hand, and no much larger clone is one base apart. This sample was taken from a study of T cell responses to AZD1222 COVID-19 vaccine (dated by TCRdb to the early 2020s). Regarding the study in general: AZD1222 recipients whose second dose came at about 4 weeks and those whose second dose came at about 12 weeks were combined into one group, since spike-specific TCR depth and breadth did not differ between the two schedules. TCR sequencing covered roughly 230 trial participants: roughly 200 given two doses of AZD1222 and some 25 given two doses of MenACWY control vaccine. Trial participants were enrolled by age into 18-55, 56-69 and 70-plus year subgroups, with roughly 160, 29 and 62 TCR-sequenced participants respectively.

The germline V gene encodes CDR1 LGHNA and CDR2 YNFKEQ. A distance of 13 bases separates the germline ends of V and J, which lose 6 bases and 0 bases respectively. The CDR3 runs 15 residues from the cysteine to the phenylalanine. The CDR3 DNA has 45 bases and is translated from base 1. The CDR3 regions of human TCRbeta chains were analyzed by immunosequencing. In the source study's methods: TCRs in the repertoires were compared against a reference library of SARS-CoV-2-specific TCRs that had been generated with the MIRA antigen-specificity platform. Breadth was defined as the fraction of unique TCRs that were SARS-CoV-2-associated. Depth was defined as the fraction of total T cells that were SARS-CoV-2-associated. Each spike-specific TCR was assigned to its reactive spike region and to a CD4 or CD8 class using the MIRA data. Log10-transformed breadth and depth values were compared by one-way ANOVA with Sidak's multiple comparisons tests. What TCRdb holds here is the immuneACCESS table cut down to in-frame rearrangements. Part of the clones is not present; checked against another copy, under half of the missing clones reflect an unresolved V gene, and the others are unexplained. V, J and clone size are those of that table, while D and trimming were read from the DNA. The sample yields some 150,000 clones; around nine tenths were counted once. The ten most abundant clones make up 1.5% to 2% of the sample.

Taken with the paper, the label for time point translates to: baseline before first vaccination. Samples from vaccinated people were obtained from the UK trials COV001 and COV002, which included a single-blind randomized controlled phase 2/3 trial of AZD1222 (ChAdOx1 nCoV-19) in healthy adults. For TCRbeta chain sequencing, PBMC samples were collected from trial participants at day 0 and at day 28 after the second dose. Paper-wide results and their limitations: In the small 56-69-year group, the increase in depth fell short of significance, most likely because of low power. Only five to seven AZD1222 recipients were SARS-CoV-2 seropositive at baseline, limiting conclusions about previously exposed vaccinees. Reportedly, close to half of the unique spike-specific TCRs recognized epitopes lying outside the regions that are mutated in the B.1.351 and B.1.1.7 variants. Spike-specific TCR breadth and depth rose significantly after two AZD1222 doses compared with day 0 and with MenACWY recipients. CD4 TCRs associated with the vaccine covered the entire spike protein, and the dominant responses were in regions 160-218 and 743-854. Participants were mostly white British, with more females than males. The authors suggested clonal diversity may have been underestimated. No day 14 peak-response samples were available, so repertoires were characterized only after the peak T cell response.

This TCR came from an adult in good health. The sequencing used peripheral blood, collected on day 0 of AZD1222 vaccination. The chain was built from TRBV4-2 and TRBJ2-3; the D gene is unclear. The sequenced DNA: TGTGCCAGCAGGGCACAGCCTACTAGCACAGATACGCAGTATTTT. This translates into CASRAQPTSTDTQYF.